A selection of T cell receptor beta chains follows, all from one sample in a study of tumor and adjacent non-tumor tissue in lung cancer. Each CDR3 protein gets one entry after TCRdb re-called the multiplex PCR reads with MiXCR. The data show over 110,000 distinct CDR3 sequences, with around 60% seen just once and roughly 18% held by the top ten. The specimen sequenced was lung tumor tissue. The receptors originated from a man in his sixties with small cell lung cancer. Both conserved end residues are part of each CDR3. The D gene is left open where the match is weak. The size entry is marked missing in some rows and otherwise reads once, few, many or a size class.

TRBV11-2,TRBJ2-2,14,NA,NA,CASRGTVNTGDLFF,TGTGCCAGCCGCGGGACAGTGAACACCGGGGACCTGTTTTTT
TRBV20-1,TRBJ2-3,14,NA,NA,CSAQAFLNTDTQYF,TGCAGTGCTCAGGCCTTCTTAAACACAGATACGCAGTATTTT
TRBV20-1,TRBJ2-2,14,NA,NA,CGARLGGEAGELFF,TGCGGTGCCCGTCTCGGGGGAGAGGCCGGGGAGCTGTTTTTT
TRBV11-2,TRBJ2-1,12,NA,NA,CISRRGEDEQFF,TGTATCAGCAGGAGGGGCGAGGATGAGCAATTCTTC
TRBV11-3,TRBJ1-1,13,NA,NA,CASSVTTNTETFF,TGTGCCAGCAGCGTAACCACGAACACTGAAACTTTCTTT
TRBV11-2,TRBJ2-5,14,NA,NA,CASSSDTGQETQYF,TGTGCCAGCAGCTCAGACACAGGGCAAGAGACCCAGTATTTC
TRBV20-1,TRBJ2-3,12,NA,few,CSARDVTDTQYF,TGCAGTGCTAGGGACGTCACAGATACGCAGTATTTT
TRBV5-1,TRBJ2-2,15,TRBD2,many,CASSGSGTTTGELFF,TGCGCCAGCAGCGGTAGCGGGACTACCACCGGGGAGCTGTTTTTT
TRBV20-1,TRBJ1-1,15,NA,few,CSARGAVWMNTEAFF,TGCAGTGCTAGGGGAGCGGTATGGATGAACACTGAAGCTTTCTTT
TRBV20-1,TRBJ1-5,13,NA,NA,CSANRHSNQPQHF,TGCAGTGCGAACCGACATAGCAATCAGCCCCAGCATTTT
TRBV20-1,TRBJ2-7,15,TRBD2,NA,CSARDFSREGYEQYF,TGCAGTGCTAGAGATTTTAGCCGGGAGGGTTACGAGCAGTACTTC
TRBV20-1,TRBJ2-7,14,TRBD2,NA,CSALKTSGRSEHYF,TGCAGTGCTCTGAAAACTAGCGGGAGATCCGAGCACTACTTC
TRBV4-2,TRBJ2-7,15,NA,many,CASSQVGRESYEQYF,TGTGCCAGCAGCCAAGTTGGACGGGAGTCCTACGAGCAGTACTTC